This T cell receptor (beta chain) was documented in a study of shared clonotypes between healthy human individuals (dated by TCRdb to 2019 to 2021). Context from the whole study: Three men and two women, aged 18 to 49 years, made up the cohort. For each donor, CD4 naive and CD4 memory were each given three plates, CD8 naive was given two plates, and CD8 memory was given one plate. To estimate repertoire size and how much clonotypes are shared between individuals, the study performed deep sequencing of blood TCR repertoires from five healthy adults. Leukapheresis yielded between about 0.94 and 8.9 billion PBMCs per donor. To increase sequencing depth and limit assay-specific biases, TCR repertoire library preparation and sequencing were carried out by different laboratories using diverse techniques. Results and caveats for the whole study, not just this receptor: Pairwise subsampling indicated that sequencing depth was expected to affect the degree of clonotype sharing among donors. Even with the large sequencing depth, rarefaction of the sorted-subset datasets indicated that sequencing was incomplete. Because the study included a small number of donors, the genetic and exposure-history diversity represented was limited. Sampling was limited to blood, and TCR repertoires in tissue likely differ from TCR repertoires in blood. Higher generation probabilities were observed for clonotypes shared by all four sorted-subset donors than for non-shared clonotypes. Across a handful of donors, around 5% of naive CD4, around 3.3% of naive CD8, around 2.1% of memory CD4, and approximately 0.4% of memory CD8 clonotypes were shared. Larger estimated clonotype richness was generally found for naive subsets than for memory subsets.

TCR CDR3 regions were amplified from genomic DNA by multiplex PCR using the deep immunoSEQ assay. For each cell subset, the extracted genomic DNA was distributed evenly across all wells of several immunoSEQ 96-well plates, and each plate served as one replicate. Each replicate PCR for sorted subsets received roughly 0.2 ug genomic DNA, equal to tens of thousands of T cell genomes. The purified libraries were quantified using a Qubit 3.0 fluorometer, sized with a Bioanalyzer 2100, and then quantified again using the KAPA Library Quantification kit. A separate single-read 150-cycle Illumina NextSeq 550 flow cell was used to sequence each immunoSEQ 96-well plate. In the original analysis: Because the immunoSEQ output included only junctional sequences and no quality scores, the filtering could not be the same as the filtering used for full-length reads. Sequences were annotated with PyIR, a Python wrapper for IgBLAST v1.9, and V/J genes and CDR3 were assigned using IMGT germline references. Reads were filtered out if the reads had weak V/J assignments (E-value above 1e-6), no CDR3, stop codons, out-of-frame junctions, or ambiguous translated residues. V3J clonotypes were defined by identical inferred V gene, J gene, and CDR3 amino acid sequence. The percentage overlap between two repertoires was calculated by dividing the number of shared unique clonotypes by the size of the smaller repertoire. Richness of each repertoire was evaluated using RTK rarefaction, the Chao1 estimator, and Recon v2.1 estimates of unobserved clonotypes. Generation probabilities for all TCRbeta clonotypes obtained by the gDNA method from a handful of donors were computed using OLGA. This immuneACCESS table, as held by TCRdb, lists in-frame sequences with V and J called but not all clones. Of the missing ones, under half trace to an unresolved V gene in checked studies; the others have no known cause. The V and J calls and clone size come from that table; D and trimming were worked out from the DNA. The sample table contains 2.5 million or so clones; only one count was recorded for around 94% of them. The biggest ten clones account for roughly 0.14% of the sample.

Donors were healthy HIV-negative adults with no recently reported acute infections or vaccinations. Every donor was a Caucasian adult residing in Nashville, Tennessee, USA. CD4+ T cells were enriched by magnetic negative selection; naive cells were then positively selected on CD45RA, and the negative fraction formed the memory subset. Blood was obtained by leukapheresis, after which PBMCs were separated by Ficoll-Histopaque density gradient centrifugation and cryopreserved in liquid nitrogen vapor phase. Analytical flow cytometry was used to check the purity and quantity of each magnetically sorted T cell population. Each sorted fraction had its genomic DNA isolated and then quantified by UV absorbance on a Nanodrop 2000c. About this clone itself: What antigen it recognizes has not been identified. The sample holds no much larger clone one base away, and base qualities are not on file.

This sequence was found in a young man in good health. The specimen was naive CD4+ T cells sorted from blood. Read against the paper, the sample's cell subset or site label means: CD45RA+ positively selected.

The CDR3 region has the sequence CASSLVGPLYGYTF. In nucleotides, the sequence is TGTGCCAGCAGCTTAGTAGGCCCACTTTACGGCTACACCTTC. The chain is encoded by TRBV7-2 joined to TRBJ1-2; the D gene lacks a confident call. Between the V and J ends, shortened by 1 base and 8 bases respectively, the junction contains 14 bases. Reading the germline V gene gives CDR1 SGHTA and CDR2 FQGNSA. There are 14 amino acids in the CDR3, from cysteine to phenylalanine inclusive. Of all the DNA, just the CDR3 is kept, 42 bases in frame from base 1.